Below are 22 T cell receptor beta chains sequenced from a single sample in a study of early T cells in non-severe SARS-CoV-2 infection. TCRdb processed the 5' RACE reads anew with MiXCR; each CDR3 protein has one entry. The sample contains over 9,000 distinct CDR3 sequences, 4% to 5.5% of which appear only once. The sequencing input was whole blood. All receptors derive from an adult who was a healthcare worker with PCR-confirmed SARS-CoV-2 infection or an uninfected control (not recorded which).

By share of the sample, this clonotype is medium-sized (0.01 to 0.1%). The chain couples TRBV7-2 to TRBJ1-4; D is unclear. Trimming removed 6 bases at V and 8 bases at J, with 16 bases between. The germline gives CDR1 SGHTA, CDR2 FQGNSA. The CDR3 loop spans 14 amino acids. The CDR3 region has the DNA TGTGCCAGCAGACTTGACTCTACTAGAGAAAAACTGTTTTTT. It translates to CASRLDSTREKLFF.

The chain links TRBV18 to TRBJ2-5; no definite D call. V dropped 2 bases and J dropped 0 bases, with 10 bases sitting between them. Germline-derived CDR1 and CDR2 are KGHSH and LQKENI. The CDR3 is made up of 15 amino acids. The CDR3 DNA reads TGTGCCAGCTCACCAAAGGAACAGCACCAAGAGACCCAGTACTTC. As protein: CASSPKEQHQETQYF.

This clonotype showed up just a few times. This may arise from a read error, as a much more abundant clone is one base away. The rearrangement links TRBV6-4 to TRBJ1-1; D ambiguous. Trimming shortened V by 2 bases and J by 1 base, and 5 bases separated the two germline ends. Germline CDR1 MRHNA, CDR2 SNTAGT. The CDR3 runs 13 residues. CDR3 protein: CASSDRENTEAFF. The CDR3 DNA reads TGTGCCAGCAGTGACAGGGAGAACACTGAAGCTTTCTTT.

By its share, this clonotype is medium-sized. The V call is TRBV5-1, the J call TRBJ2-1; no definite D call. Trimming cost V 0 bases and J 8 bases, with 15 bases left between them. The CDR3 extends over 15 amino acids. CDR1 SGHRS and CDR2 YFSETQ come from the germline V gene. For the CDR3, the DNA is TGCGCCAGCAGCTTGGGTCGGGCCCAAATGGATGAGCAGTTCTTC. Translation gives CASSLGRAQMDEQFF.

This clonotype has a count of ten or more. CDR3 nucleotide sequence: TGCAGTGCTAGTGACCCAGCGGGGGGGATCACAGATACGCAGTATTTT. Its translation: CSASDPAGGITDTQYF. This rearrangement joins TRBV20-1 to TRBJ2-3, with 10 positions matching TRBD2. Germline V gene sequence: CDR1 DFQATT, CDR2 SNEGSKA (reference sequence). V dropped 3 bases and J dropped 2; count of bases not matched to a gene: 8. This CDR3 region has 16 residues.

Within the sample, this clonotype is medium-sized (0.01 to 0.1%). The J gene is TRBJ2-3, the V gene TRBV29-1, with TRBD2 identical over 13 bases. This CDR3 spans 12 amino acids. With 7 bases clipped from V and 13 bases from J, the junction kept 8 bases outside the gene matches. CDR1 SQVTM and CDR2 ANQGSEA come from the germline V gene. The CDR3 DNA is TGCAGCGCTGGATCCGGGACTAGCGGGGAGTATTTT. It codes for CSAGSGTSGEYF.

This chain joins TRBV7-8 and TRBJ2-7, with 11 bases matching TRBD2. Looked up from germline, CDR1 is SGHVS and CDR2 is FQNEAQ. This CDR3 has 15 residues. The J segment lost 6 bases and the V segment lost 4 bases, leaving 8 bases of the junction unmatched. The chain's CDR3 is CASSSTSGGNGEQYF. The CDR3 DNA reads TGTGCCAGCAGCTCCACTAGCGGGGGAAATGGCGAGCAGTACTTC.

This clonotype was counted ten times or more. CDR3 region: CASSLGYNEQFF. DNA for the CDR3: TGTGCCAGCAGCTTGGGCTACAATGAGCAGTTCTTC. This chain joins TRBV7-3 and TRBJ2-1; no clear D. The CDR3 consists of 12 residues. CDR1 is SGHTA, CDR2 FQGTGA, per germline. Trimming took off 3 bases at V and 3 bases at J, with 3 bases between the two ends. The full variable domain, in which reference TRBV7-3 and TRBJ2-1 provide the parts outside the CDR3, is GAGVSQTPSNKVTEKGKYVELRCDPISGHTALYWYRQSLGQGPEFLIYFQGTGAADDSGLPNDRFFAVRPEGSVSTLKIQRTERGDSAVYLCASSLGYNEQFFGPGTRLTVL.

This clonotype was counted at least ten times. This sequence joins TRBV4-3 and TRBJ1-1; no definite D call. Trimming stripped 1 base from V and 7 bases from J, with 10 bases between. This CDR3 comprises 13 residues. CDR1 and CDR2 from the germline V gene are LGHNA and YSLEER. The CDR3 region has the DNA TGCGCCAGCAGCCAAGGCGGGTACGATGAAGCTTTCTTT. Protein sequence: CASSQGGYDEAFF.

This clonotype is labeled as medium-sized. The V gene is TRBV7-6, the J gene TRBJ1-1; D not resolved. The CDR3 sequence is 14 residues long. Germline assignment: CDR1 SGHVS and CDR2 FNYEAQ. V was trimmed by 5 bases and J by 7 bases, leaving 17 bases between them. CDR3 region: CASSPNGLYSEAFF. The CDR3 coding sequence is TGTGCCAGCAGCCCAAACGGATTGTACAGTGAAGCTTTCTTT. Based on the CDR3 plus reference TRBV7-6 and TRBJ1-1, the full variable domain is GAGVSQSPRYKVTKRGQDVALRCDPISGHVSLYWYRQALGQGPEFLTYFNYEAQQDKSGLPNDRFSAERPEGSISTLTIQRTEQRDSAMYRCASSPNGLYSEAFFGQGTRLTVV.

There are many counts of this clonotype. This sequence joins TRBV6-1 and TRBJ1-2; 12 nucleotides align to TRBD1. After removal of 3 bases from V and 3 bases from J, the junction contained 5 bases not matched to a gene. Looked up from germline, CDR1 is MNHNS and CDR2 is SASEGT. The CDR3 spans 16 residues. In DNA, the CDR3 is TGTGCCAGCAGTGAGGGACAGGGGGCAACTCACTATGGCTACACCTTC. Encoded protein: CASSEGQGATHYGYTF.

There are many counts of this clonotype. The DNA of the CDR3 is TGCAGTGCCTCCGGGACGGATAGCAATCAGCCCCAGCATTTT. It specifies CSASGTDSNQPQHF. J is TRBJ1-5 and V is TRBV20-1, with D tentatively TRBD1 (5 bases). The V and J ends lost 6 bases and 0 bases respectively, with 12 bases between them. Germline CDR1 is DFQATT and CDR2 is SNEGSKA (reference sequence). The CDR3 totals 14 residues.

There are a few counts of this clonotype. The gene calls are TRBV11-2 and TRBJ1-6; possible D gene TRBD1, 6 bases. This CDR3 spans 15 amino acids. Germline values: CDR1 SGHAT, CDR2 FQNNGV. The V gene lost 8 bases and the J gene lost 8 bases, with 19 bases spanning the gap. Here the CDR3 reads CASGSHREEDSPLHF. In DNA, the CDR3 is TGTGCCAGCGGTTCCCACAGGGAAGAGGATTCACCCCTCCACTTT.

The chain uses TRBV15 and TRBJ2-7, with a tentative D call TRBD1 (6 bases). Germline V gene sequence: CDR1 LNHNV, CDR2 YYDKDF (reference sequence). Trimming pared 3 bases from V and 3 bases from J, leaving 9 bases between. The CDR3 has 13 residues. This chain's CDR3 is CATSSGDNYEQYF. As DNA, the CDR3 is TGTGCCACCAGCAGCGGGGACAACTACGAGCAGTACTTC.

In this sample, this clonotype turned up many times. The chain carries TRBV5-4 and TRBJ1-1; perhaps TRBD1 as D (6 bases). V was shortened by 5 bases and J by 5 bases, with 22 bases between the two germline ends. The CDR3 runs to 16 residues. From germline, CDR1 is SGHNT and CDR2 YYREEE (reference sequence). CDR3 in DNA: TGTGCCAGCAGACCTACGTGGGGGGGACAAGGAACTGAAGCTTTCTTT. It specifies CASRPTWGGQGTEAFF. The whole variable domain, filled in from reference TRBV5-4 and TRBJ1-1, reads ETGVTQSPTHLIKTRGQQVTLRCSSQSGHNTVSWYQQALGQGPQFIFQYYREEENGRGNFPPRFSGLQFPNYSSELNVNALELDDSALYLCASRPTWGGQGTEAFFGQGTRLTVV.

Ten or more counts support this clonotype. The rearrangement uses TRBV19 and TRBJ1-1; tentative D call: TRBD1 (5 bases). CDR1 is LNHDA and CDR2 is SQIVND in the germline V gene (reference sequence). The CDR3 is 13 amino acids. Trimming took off 7 bases at V and 8 bases at J, with 17 bases between the two ends. CDR3 residues: CASTPTGVGEAFF. In DNA form, the CDR3 reads TGTGCCAGTACCCCGACGGGGGTCGGGGAAGCTTTCTTT. Full variable domain (missing parts from reference TRBV19 and TRBJ1-1): DGGITQSPKYLFRKEGQNVTLSCEQNLNHDAMYWYRQDPGQGLRLIYYSQIVNDFQKGDIAEGYSVSREKKESFPLTVTSAQKNPTAFYLCASTPTGVGEAFFGQGTRLTVV.

This clonotype showed up many times. Sequence at one end of the junction differs from germline and may be a read error. The V gene is TRBV6-1, the J gene TRBJ1-1, with a weak D call TRBD1 (6 bases). The CDR3 covers 15 residues. Germline loops: CDR1 MNHNS, CDR2 SASEGT. The DNA for the CDR3 is TGTGCCAGCAGCGAGATGACAGGATTTAACACTGAAGTTTTCTTT. The encoded protein is CASSEMTGFNTEVFF.

This clonotype is medium-sized. This rearrangement joins TRBV7-7 to TRBJ2-1; TRBD1 might be the D (5 bases). Per the germline V gene, CDR1 is SSHAT and CDR2 is FNYEAQ (reference sequence). This CDR3 contains 15 residues. V was pared by 1 base and J by 6 bases, with 13 bases between. CDR3 residues: CASSLVAGSGNEQFF. CDR3 coding DNA: TGTGCCAGCAGCTTAGTGGCAGGGTCGGGCAATGAGCAGTTCTTC.

This clonotype has a count of ten or more. V gene TRBV12-3 or TRBV12-4 combines with J gene TRBJ2-1; D may be TRBD2 (6 bases). Deletions cut 8 bases from V and 12 bases from J, with 14 bases between. The CDR3 runs 11 residues. The CDR3 DNA sequence: TGTGCCAGCCGGGGGACTTCAAGGCAGTTCTTC. This gives the protein CASRGTSRQFF.

By share, this clonotype counts as medium-sized (0.01 to 0.1%). J is TRBJ1-2 and V is TRBV6-5; 9 bases map to TRBD1. This CDR3 comprises 14 residues. Trimming cost V 6 bases and J 8 bases; bases outside gene matches: 10. Germline V gene sequence: CDR1 MNHEY, CDR2 SVGAGI. Written as DNA, the CDR3 is TGTGCCAGCAGATCACTACAGGGGGCGCGGGGCTACACCTTC. Protein product: CASRSLQGARGYTF.

The chain uses TRBV4-2 and TRBJ2-2; tentative D call: TRBD1 (7 bases). V gave up 3 bases and J gave up 4 bases, with 12 bases separating them. The germline CDR1 and CDR2 sequences are LGHNA and YNFKEQ. The CDR3 runs 15 residues. This chain's CDR3 is CASSQTGTLTGELFF. The CDR3 DNA follows: TGTGCCAGCAGCCAGACAGGGACTCTCACCGGGGAGCTGTTTTTT.

This clonotype came up a few times. This rearrangement joins TRBV7-2 to TRBJ2-3; no reliable D call. CDR3 length: 13 residues. Germline lookup yields CDR1 SGHTA and CDR2 FQGNSA. V was trimmed by 1 base and J by 2 bases, leaving 4 bases between them. Here the CDR3 reads CASSLDHTDTQYF. CDR3 coding DNA: TGTGCCAGCAGCTTAGACCACACAGATACGCAGTATTTT. Using reference TRBV7-2 and TRBJ2-3 for the parts outside the CDR3, the full variable domain is GAGVSQSPSNKVTEKGKDVELRCDPISGHTALYWYRQSLGQGLEFLIYFQGNSAPDKSGLPSDRFSAERTGGSVSTLTIQRTQQEDSAVYLCASSLDHTDTQYFGPGTRLTVL.